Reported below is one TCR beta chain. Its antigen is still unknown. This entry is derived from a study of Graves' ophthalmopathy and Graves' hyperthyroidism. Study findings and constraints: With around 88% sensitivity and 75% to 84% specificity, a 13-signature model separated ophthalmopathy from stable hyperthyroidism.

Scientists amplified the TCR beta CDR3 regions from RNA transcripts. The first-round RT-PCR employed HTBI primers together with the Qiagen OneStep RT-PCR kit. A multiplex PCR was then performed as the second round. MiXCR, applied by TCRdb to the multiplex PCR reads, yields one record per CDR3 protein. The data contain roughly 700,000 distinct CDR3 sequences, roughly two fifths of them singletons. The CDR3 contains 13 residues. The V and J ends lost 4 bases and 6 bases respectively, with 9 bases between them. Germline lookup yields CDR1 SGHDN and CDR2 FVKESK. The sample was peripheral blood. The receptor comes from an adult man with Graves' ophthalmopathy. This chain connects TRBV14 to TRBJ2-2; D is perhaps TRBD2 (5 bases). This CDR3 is CASSRIASGELFF. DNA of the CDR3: TGTGCCAGCAGCCGGATAGCGTCCGGGGAGCTGTTTTTT. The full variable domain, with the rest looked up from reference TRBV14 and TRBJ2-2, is EAGVTQFPSHSVIEKGQTVTLRCDPISGHDNLYWYRRVMGKEIKFLLHFVKESKQDESGMPNNRFLAERTGGTYSTLKVQPAELEDSGVYFCASSRIASGELFFGEGSRLTVL.